The 17 T cell receptor beta chains presented below share a single source sample, sequenced in a study of CD8+ T cells in alopecia areata. Regarding treatment: oral pan-JAK inhibitor, 5-10 mg twice daily. Following RNA extraction, reverse transcription yielded cDNA that acted as the sequencing template. This table comes from immunoSEQ multiplex PCR, and its TCRdb copy is limited to in-frame clones, with some not included. Of roughly 200,000 clones listed, 45% to 75% are singletons. Sequencing used CD4+ T cells sorted from blood, obtained at week 4, from a patient treated with tofacitinib. The receptor set was obtained from a human donor with alopecia areata.

The J gene is TRBJ1-1, the V gene TRBV19; no clear D gene. The CDR3 sequence is 14 residues long. Germline CDR1 and CDR2: LNHDA and SQIVND (reference sequence). V shed 7 bases and J shed 0 bases, with 12 bases lying between them. This CDR3 reads CASKIRDMNTEAFF. CDR3 nucleotide sequence: TGTGCCAGTAAGATCCGAGACATGAACACTGAAGCTTTCTTT.

The chain is built from TRBV5-1 and TRBJ2-4; D is possibly TRBD1 (6 bases). The V end was cut by 0 bases, the J end by 3 bases, with 16 bases between. Germline V gene sequence: CDR1 SGHRS, CDR2 YFSETQ. The CDR3 is 17 amino acids. Written as DNA, the CDR3 is TGCGCCAGCAGCTTGGCCTACACAGGGACGAACAAAAACATTCAGTACTTC. The encoded protein is CASSLAYTGTNKNIQYF.

The V gene is TRBV30, the J gene TRBJ2-3; D may be TRBD1 (6 bases). V was pared by 1 base and J by 6 bases, with 17 bases between. In germline, CDR1 is GTSNPN, CDR2 SVGIG (reference sequence). CDR3 length equals 15 residues. CDR3 residues: CAWSAPQGQLDTQYF. The CDR3, as DNA: TGTGCCTGGAGTGCCCCCCAGGGACAATTGGATACGCAGTATTTT.

Written as DNA, the CDR3 is TGTGCCTGGAGCTCCTCTCCCACCGGGGAGCTGTTTTTT. It encodes CAWSSSPTGELFF. The rearrangement joins TRBV30 to TRBJ2-2; D ambiguous. This CDR3 has 13 amino acids. The germline gives CDR1 GTSNPN, CDR2 SVGIG (reference sequence). Trimming removed 3 bases at V and 4 bases at J, with 9 bases between.

DNA for the CDR3: TGTGCCAGCAGCGTAGGCAGGGACAATAATTCACCCCTCCACTTT. Amino acid sequence: CASSVGRDNNSPLHF. This chain joins TRBV9 and TRBJ1-6, with D possibly being TRBD1 (6 bases). CDR1 is SGDLS and CDR2 is YYNGEE in the germline V gene. The length of the CDR3 is 15 residues. Trimming stripped 0 bases from V and 5 bases from J, with 9 bases between.

This chain links TRBV5-1 with TRBJ2-1, with 9 bases aligning to TRBD1. Trimming removed 3 bases from V and 6 bases from J; junction bases left unmatched: 7. CDR1 and CDR2 from the germline V gene are SGHRS and YFSETQ. The CDR3 extends over 15 amino acids. The CDR3 DNA reads as TGCGCCAGCAGCTCGGGGACAGGGAGTTCCAATGAGCAGTTCTTC. It yields the protein CASSSGTGSSNEQFF.

The V gene is TRBV30, the J gene TRBJ2-2; the D is unclear. V was pared by 6 bases and J by 7 bases, with 9 bases between. Per germline, CDR1 GTSNPN and CDR2 SVGIG (reference sequence). This CDR3 is 11 amino acids long. CDR3 residues: CACPWGGELFF. The CDR3 coding sequence is TGTGCCTGCCCCTGGGGCGGGGAGCTGTTTTTT.

V usage is TRBV30 and J usage is TRBJ1-1, with TRBD1 matching over 10 bases. CDR1 GTSNPN and CDR2 SVGIG come from the germline V gene (reference sequence). The trim removed 8 bases at V and 1 base at J, leaving 1 base unmatched. CDR3 length equals 12 residues. CDR3 nucleotides: TGTGCCCGGGACAGGGGGAACACTGAAGCTTTCTTT. Encoded protein: CARDRGNTEAFF.

This clone was seen repeatedly, ten times or more. V and J are TRBV19 and TRBJ2-7, with 9 bases that match TRBD1. CDR1 is LNHDA and CDR2 is SQIVND in the germline V gene (reference sequence). This CDR3 is built from 15 residues. The V segment lost 4 bases and the J segment 5 bases; nucleotides outside the gene matches: 9. As DNA, the CDR3 is TGTGCCAGTAGTACCCGGGACAGGGTAGGAGACGAGCAGTACTTC. It encodes CASSTRDRVGDEQYF.

The CDR3: CASRAQGAGGYTF. The CDR3 DNA sequence: TGTGCCAGCAGGGCACAGGGGGCTGGTGGCTACACCTTC. The chain combines TRBV2 with TRBJ1-2; 9 positions match TRBD1. In germline, CDR1 is SNHLY, CDR2 FYNNEI. The CDR3 is 13 amino acids. V was clipped by 6 bases and J by 7 bases; unmatched bases: 6.

This chain links TRBV5-1 with TRBJ2-1; D is unclear. Trimming removed 2 bases at V and 5 bases at J, with 5 bases between. CDR1 and CDR2 (germline): SGHRS, YFSETQ. CDR3 length: 12 residues. In DNA form, the CDR3 reads TGCGCCAGCAGCTTAGGAGACAATGAGCAGTTCTTC. It specifies CASSLGDNEQFF.

This clone was detected a few times. This chain links TRBV2 with TRBJ2-5, with D possibly matching TRBD1 (5 bases). Trimming cost V 6 bases and J 1 base, with 6 bases left between them. Germline V gene lookup returns CDR1 SNHLY and CDR2 FYNNEI. This CDR3 comprises 12 residues. CDR3 sequence reads: CASRGPQETQYF. CDR3 in DNA: TGTGCCAGCAGGGGGCCCCAAGAGACCCAGTACTTC.

This clone came up a few times. V and J are TRBV5-5 and TRBJ2-1, with 9 bases fitting TRBD2. The V segment lost 0 bases and the J segment 9 bases; nucleotides outside the gene matches: 4. The V gene's germline CDR1 is SGHKS and CDR2 YYEKEE (reference sequence). The CDR3 loop spans 14 amino acids. The CDR3 DNA sequence: TGTGCCAGCAGCTTGGGGACTAGCGCCGGTGAGCAGTTCTTC. It is translated as CASSLGTSAGEQFF.

This sequence joins TRBV6-5 and TRBJ1-1, with TRBD1 as a possible D gene (5 bases). The V end lost 6 bases, the J end lost 8 bases, and 10 bases lay between the germline ends. CDR3 length equals 11 residues. CDR1 and CDR2 (germline): MNHEY, SVGAGI. The CDR3 region has the DNA TGTGCCAGCAGGCGACAGTCAGAAGCTTTCTTT. Its translation: CASRRQSEAFF.

The chain carries TRBV29-1 and TRBJ1-1, with unresolved D. Trimming took 6 bases from V and 3 from J, leaving 11 bases between them. This CDR3 has 12 amino acids. Per the germline V gene, CDR1 is SQVTM and CDR2 is ANQGSEA. CDR3 bases: TGCAGCGTCCGACTCGGGGACACTGAAGCTTTCTTT. Its protein product is CSVRLGDTEAFF.

Turning to this clone: This sample includes further DNA sequences coding for the same CDR3. The V and J genes are TRBV5-1 and TRBJ1-1, with D perhaps matching TRBD1 (5 bases). The CDR3 runs to 14 residues. Germline CDR1 SGHRS, CDR2 YFSETQ. Trimming took off 0 bases at V and 0 bases at J, with 6 bases between the two ends. In DNA, the CDR3 is TGCGCCAGCAGCTTGGCAGGGATGAACACTGAAGCTTTCTTT. The encoded protein is CASSLAGMNTEAFF.

This clone was detected once. The rearrangement links TRBV4-1 to TRBJ2-2, with D perhaps TRBD1 (6 bases). Trimming shortened V by 4 bases and J by 5 bases, and 17 bases separated the two germline ends. The germline CDR1 and CDR2 sequences are MGHRA and YSYEKL. This CDR3 region has 16 residues. The CDR3 DNA reads as TGCGCCAGCAGCCCGCCGGCAGGGGCGAGGACCGGGGAGCTGTTTTTT. Translation: CASSPPAGARTGELFF.